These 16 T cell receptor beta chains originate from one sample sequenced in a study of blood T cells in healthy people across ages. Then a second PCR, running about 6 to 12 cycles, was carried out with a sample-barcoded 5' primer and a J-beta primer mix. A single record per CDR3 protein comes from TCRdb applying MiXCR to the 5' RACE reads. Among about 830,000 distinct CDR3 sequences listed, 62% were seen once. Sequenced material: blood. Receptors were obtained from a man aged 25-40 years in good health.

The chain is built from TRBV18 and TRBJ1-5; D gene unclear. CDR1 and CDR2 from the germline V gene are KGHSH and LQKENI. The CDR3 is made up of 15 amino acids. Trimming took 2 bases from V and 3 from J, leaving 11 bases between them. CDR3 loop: CASSPAQATNQPQHF. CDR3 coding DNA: TGTGCCAGCTCACCAGCGCAGGCTACCAATCAGCCCCAGCATTTT.

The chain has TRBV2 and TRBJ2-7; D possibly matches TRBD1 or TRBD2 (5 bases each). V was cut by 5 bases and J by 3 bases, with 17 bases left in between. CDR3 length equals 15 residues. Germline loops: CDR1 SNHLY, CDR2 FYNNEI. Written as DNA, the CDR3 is TGTGCCAGCAGTCGTGAGGCAGGGACGGGCTACGAGCAGTACTTC. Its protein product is CASSREAGTGYEQYF.

The CDR3 bases are TGTGCCAGCAGCCAGCGGGGGTCGGGGGATCAGCCCCAGCATTTT. Protein: CASSQRGSGDQPQHF. The V call is TRBV4-2, the J call TRBJ1-5; tentatively, D is TRBD1 (5 bases). This CDR3 has 15 residues. V lost 3 bases and J 5 bases, leaving 14 bases between the germline ends. The germline gives CDR1 LGHNA, CDR2 YNFKEQ.

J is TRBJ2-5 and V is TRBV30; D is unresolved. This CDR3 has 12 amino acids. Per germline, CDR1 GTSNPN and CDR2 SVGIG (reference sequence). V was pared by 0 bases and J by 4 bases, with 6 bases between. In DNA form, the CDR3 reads TGTGCCTGGAGTGTTTTTAGAGAGACCCAGTACTTC. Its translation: CAWSVFRETQYF.

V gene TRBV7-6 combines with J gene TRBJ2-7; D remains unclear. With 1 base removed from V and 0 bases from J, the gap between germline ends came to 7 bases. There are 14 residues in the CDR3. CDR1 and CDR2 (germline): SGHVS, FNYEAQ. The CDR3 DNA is TGTGCCAGCAGCTTAGAACCACTCTCCTACGAGCAGTACTTC. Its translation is CASSLEPLSYEQYF.

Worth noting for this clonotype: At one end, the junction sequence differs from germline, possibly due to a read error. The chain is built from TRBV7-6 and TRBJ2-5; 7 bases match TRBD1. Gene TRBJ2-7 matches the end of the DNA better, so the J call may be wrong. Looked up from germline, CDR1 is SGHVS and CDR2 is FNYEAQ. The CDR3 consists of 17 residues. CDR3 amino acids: CVSSPDRARETIYEQYF. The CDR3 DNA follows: TGTGTCAGCAGCCCAGACAGGGCCAGGGAGACTATTTACGAGCAGTACTTC.

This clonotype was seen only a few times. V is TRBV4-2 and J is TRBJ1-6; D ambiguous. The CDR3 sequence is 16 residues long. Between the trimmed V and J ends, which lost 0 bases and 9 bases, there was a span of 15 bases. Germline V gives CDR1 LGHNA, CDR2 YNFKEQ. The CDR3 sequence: CASSQEWPKAGSPLHF. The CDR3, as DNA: TGTGCCAGCAGCCAAGAATGGCCAAAAGCGGGTTCACCCCTCCACTTT.

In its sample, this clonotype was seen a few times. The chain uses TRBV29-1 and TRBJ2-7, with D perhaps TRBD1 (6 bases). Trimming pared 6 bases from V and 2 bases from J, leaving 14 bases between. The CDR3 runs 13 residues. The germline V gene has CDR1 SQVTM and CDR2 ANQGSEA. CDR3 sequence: CSVTGTNTYEQYF. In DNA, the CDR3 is TGCAGCGTCACCGGGACAAATACCTACGAGCAGTACTTC.

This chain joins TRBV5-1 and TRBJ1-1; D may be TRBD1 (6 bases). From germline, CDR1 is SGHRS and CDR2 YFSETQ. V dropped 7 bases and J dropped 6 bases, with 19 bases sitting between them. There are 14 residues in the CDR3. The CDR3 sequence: CASYTGGGLAEAFF. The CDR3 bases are TGCGCCAGCTACACCGGCGGGGGCCTGGCTGAAGCTTTCTTT. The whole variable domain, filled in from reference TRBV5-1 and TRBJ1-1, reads KAGVTQTPRYLIKTRGQQVTLSCSPISGHRSVSWYQQTPGQGLQFLFEYFSETQRNKGNFPGRFSGRQFSNSRSEMNVSTLELGDSALYLCASYTGGGLAEAFFGQGTRLTVV.

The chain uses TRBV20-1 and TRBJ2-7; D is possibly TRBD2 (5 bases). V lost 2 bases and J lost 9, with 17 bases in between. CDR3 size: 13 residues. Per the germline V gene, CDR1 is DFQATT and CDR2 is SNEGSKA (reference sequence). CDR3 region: CSARMGAEVGQYF. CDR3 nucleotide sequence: TGCAGTGCTAGAATGGGAGCCGAGGTCGGGCAGTACTTC.

The CDR3 here is CASSQVPLLAEQFF. Here the CDR3 DNA reads TGTGCCAGCAGCCAAGTGCCCTTGCTGGCGGAGCAGTTCTTC. This chain connects TRBV14 to TRBJ2-1; D is unresolved. This CDR3 has 14 residues. V lost 1 base and J 10 bases, leaving 14 bases between the germline ends. Per germline, CDR1 SGHDN and CDR2 FVKESK.

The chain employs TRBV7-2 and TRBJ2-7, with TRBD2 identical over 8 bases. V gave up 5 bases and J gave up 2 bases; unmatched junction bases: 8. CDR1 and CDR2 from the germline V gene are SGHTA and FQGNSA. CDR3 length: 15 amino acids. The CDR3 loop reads CASSEGLVGAYEQYF. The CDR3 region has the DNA TGTGCCAGCAGCGAGGGACTAGTCGGCGCCTACGAGCAGTACTTC.

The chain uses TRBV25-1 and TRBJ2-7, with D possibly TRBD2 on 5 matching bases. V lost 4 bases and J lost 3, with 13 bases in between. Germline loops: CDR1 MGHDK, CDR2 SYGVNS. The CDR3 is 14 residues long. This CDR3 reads CASSGGLFNYEQYF. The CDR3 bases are TGTGCCAGCAGTGGAGGACTGTTTAACTACGAGCAGTACTTC.

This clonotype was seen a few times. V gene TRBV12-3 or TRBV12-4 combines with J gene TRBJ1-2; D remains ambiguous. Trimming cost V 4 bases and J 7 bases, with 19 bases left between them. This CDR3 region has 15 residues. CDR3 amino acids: CASSSPGPTGGGYTF. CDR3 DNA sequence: TGTGCCAGCAGTTCCCCTGGACCAACCGGCGGTGGCTACACCTTC.

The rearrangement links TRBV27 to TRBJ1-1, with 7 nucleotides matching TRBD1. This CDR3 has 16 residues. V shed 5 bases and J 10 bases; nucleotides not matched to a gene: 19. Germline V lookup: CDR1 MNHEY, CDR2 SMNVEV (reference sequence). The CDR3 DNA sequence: TGTGCCAGCAGTCGCTCGAATCGACAGGGACGGGATGCAGCTTTCTTT. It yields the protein CASSRSNRQGRDAAFF.

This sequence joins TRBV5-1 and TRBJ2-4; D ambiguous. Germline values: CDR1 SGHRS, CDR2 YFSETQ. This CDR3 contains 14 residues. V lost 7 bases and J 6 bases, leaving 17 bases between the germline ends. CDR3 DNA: TGCGCCAGCCGATCCAGGACGGGTTTAAACATTCAGTACTTC. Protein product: CASRSRTGLNIQYF.